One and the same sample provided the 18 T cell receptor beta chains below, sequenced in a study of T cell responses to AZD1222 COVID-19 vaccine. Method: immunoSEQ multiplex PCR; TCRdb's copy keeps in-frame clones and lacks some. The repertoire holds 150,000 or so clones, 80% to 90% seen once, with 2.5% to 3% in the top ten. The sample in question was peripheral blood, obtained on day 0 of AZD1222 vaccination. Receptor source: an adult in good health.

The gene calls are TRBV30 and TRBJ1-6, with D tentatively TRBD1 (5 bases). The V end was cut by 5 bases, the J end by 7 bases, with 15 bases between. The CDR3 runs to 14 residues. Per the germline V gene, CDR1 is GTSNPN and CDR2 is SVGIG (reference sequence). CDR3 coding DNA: TGTGCCTGGCAGGGAAGCTTGGAGAATTCACCCCTCCACTTT. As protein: CAWQGSLENSPLHF. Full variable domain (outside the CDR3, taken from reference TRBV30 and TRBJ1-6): SQTIHQWPATLVQPVGSPLSLECTVEGTSNPNLYWYRQAAGRGLQLLFYSVGIGQISSEVPQNLSASRPQDRQFILSSKKLLLSDSGFYLCAWQGSLENSPLHFGNGTRLTVT.

The CDR3 is CASSLVAPEKLFF. CDR3 bases: TGTGCCAGCAGCTTAGTAGCCCCTGAAAAACTGTTTTTT. J is TRBJ1-4 and V is TRBV7-2, with D hard to call. The CDR3 spans 13 residues. Germline-derived CDR1 and CDR2 are SGHTA and FQGNSA. V gave up 1 base and J gave up 7 bases, with 7 bases separating them. The full variable domain, completed using reference TRBV7-2 and TRBJ1-4, is GAGVSQSPSNKVTEKGKDVELRCDPISGHTALYWYRQSLGQGLEFLIYFQGNSAPDKSGLPSDRFSAERTGGSVSTLTIQRTQQEDSAVYLCASSLVAPEKLFFGSGTQLSVL.

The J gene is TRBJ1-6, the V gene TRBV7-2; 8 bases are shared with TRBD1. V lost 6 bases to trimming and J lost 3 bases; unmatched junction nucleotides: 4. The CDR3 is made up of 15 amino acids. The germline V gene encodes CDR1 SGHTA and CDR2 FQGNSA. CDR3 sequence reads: CASRRQGHYNSPLHF. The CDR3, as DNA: TGTGCCAGCAGGCGACAGGGGCACTATAATTCACCCCTCCACTTT.

CDR3 sequence reads: CASSLSAQGAVWYNEQFF. In DNA, the CDR3 is TGTGCCAGCAGCTTATCAGCACAGGGGGCGGTTTGGTACAATGAGCAGTTCTTC. The genes are TRBV7-2 and TRBJ2-1, with 9 nucleotides matching TRBD1. Germline V gives CDR1 SGHTA, CDR2 FQGNSA. The CDR3 is 18 residues long. The V segment lost 2 bases and the J segment 4 bases; nucleotides outside the gene matches: 12.

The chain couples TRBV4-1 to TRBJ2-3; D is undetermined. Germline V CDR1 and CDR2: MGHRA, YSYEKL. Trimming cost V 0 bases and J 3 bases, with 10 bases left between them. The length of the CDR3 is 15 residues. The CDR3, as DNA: TGCGCCAGCAGCCAAGATCGATCTAGAACAGATACGCAGTATTTT. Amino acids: CASSQDRSRTDTQYF.

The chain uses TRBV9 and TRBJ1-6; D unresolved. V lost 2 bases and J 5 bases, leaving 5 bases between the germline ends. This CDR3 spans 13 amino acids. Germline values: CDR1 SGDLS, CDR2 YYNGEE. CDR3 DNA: TGTGCCAGCAGCGTGGACCATAATTCACCCCTCCACTTT. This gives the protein CASSVDHNSPLHF.

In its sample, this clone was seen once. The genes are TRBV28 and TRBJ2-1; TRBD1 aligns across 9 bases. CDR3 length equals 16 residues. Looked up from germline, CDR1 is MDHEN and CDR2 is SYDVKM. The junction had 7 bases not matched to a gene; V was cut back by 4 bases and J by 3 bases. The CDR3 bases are TGTGCCAGCAGTTCAAGGACAGGGGCAAACTACAATGAGCAGTTCTTC. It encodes CASSSRTGANYNEQFF.

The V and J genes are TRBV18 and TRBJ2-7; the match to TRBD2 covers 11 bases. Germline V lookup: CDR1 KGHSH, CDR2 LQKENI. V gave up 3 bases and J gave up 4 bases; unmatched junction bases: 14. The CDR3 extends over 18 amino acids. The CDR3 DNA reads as TGTGCCAGCTCACCCTTACCACCCACTAGCGGGAGACAATACGAGCAGTACTTC. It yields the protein CASSPLPPTSGRQYEQYF.

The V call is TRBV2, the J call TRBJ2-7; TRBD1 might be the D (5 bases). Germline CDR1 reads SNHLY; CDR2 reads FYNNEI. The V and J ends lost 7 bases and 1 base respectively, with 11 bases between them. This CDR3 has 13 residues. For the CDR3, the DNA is TGTGCCAGCACAGGGCCAGGTTCCTACGAGCAGTACTTC. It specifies CASTGPGSYEQYF.

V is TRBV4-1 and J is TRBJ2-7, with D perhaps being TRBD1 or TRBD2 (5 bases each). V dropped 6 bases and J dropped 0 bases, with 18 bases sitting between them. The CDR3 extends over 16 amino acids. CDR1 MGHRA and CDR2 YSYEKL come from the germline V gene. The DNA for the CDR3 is TGCGCCAGCAGGTATCAACCGGGGCAGAACTCCTACGAGCAGTACTTC. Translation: CASRYQPGQNSYEQYF.

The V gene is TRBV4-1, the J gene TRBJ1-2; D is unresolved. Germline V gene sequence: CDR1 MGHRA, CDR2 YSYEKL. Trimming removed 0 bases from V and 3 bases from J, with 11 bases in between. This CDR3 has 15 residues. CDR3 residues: CASSQDRERYYGYTF. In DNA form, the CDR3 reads TGCGCCAGCAGCCAAGATCGGGAGAGATACTATGGCTACACCTTC.

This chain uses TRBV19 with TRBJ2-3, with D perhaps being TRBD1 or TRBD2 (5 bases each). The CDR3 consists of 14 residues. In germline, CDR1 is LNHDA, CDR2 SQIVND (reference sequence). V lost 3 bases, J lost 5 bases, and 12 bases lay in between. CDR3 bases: TGTGCCAGTAGTATCGGTGGGGGTGGAGATACGCAGTATTTT. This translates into CASSIGGGGDTQYF.

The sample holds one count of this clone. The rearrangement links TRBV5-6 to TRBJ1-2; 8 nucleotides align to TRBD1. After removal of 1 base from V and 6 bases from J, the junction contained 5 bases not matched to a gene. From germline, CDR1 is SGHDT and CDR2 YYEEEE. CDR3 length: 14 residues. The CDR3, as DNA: TGTGCCAGCAGCTTGACAGGGGGTGATAATGGCTACACCTTC. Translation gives CASSLTGGDNGYTF.

The CDR3 protein is CASEKGGPSNQPQHF. CDR3 sequence (DNA): TGTGCCAGCGAAAAAGGGGGTCCGAGCAATCAGCCCCAGCATTTT. The chain is built from TRBV28 and TRBJ1-5, with D possibly TRBD1 on 6 matching bases. The germline V gene has CDR1 MDHEN and CDR2 SYDVKM. V shed 8 bases and J shed 1 base, with 15 bases lying between them. This CDR3 contains 15 residues.

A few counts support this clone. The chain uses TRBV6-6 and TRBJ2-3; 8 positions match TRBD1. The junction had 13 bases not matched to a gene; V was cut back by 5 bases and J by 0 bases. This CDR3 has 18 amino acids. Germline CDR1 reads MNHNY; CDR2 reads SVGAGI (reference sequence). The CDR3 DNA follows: TGTGCCAGCAGTCACCGCCCGCCAGGGGGCTCTAGCACAGATACGCAGTATTTT. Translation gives CASSHRPPGGSSTDTQYF.

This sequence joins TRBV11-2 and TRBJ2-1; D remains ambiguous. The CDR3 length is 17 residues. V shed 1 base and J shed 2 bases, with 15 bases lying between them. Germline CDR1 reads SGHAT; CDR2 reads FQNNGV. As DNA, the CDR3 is TGTGCCAGCAGCTTAGGTCCCTCCCAGAGAACCTACAATGAGCAGTTCTTC. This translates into CASSLGPSQRTYNEQFF.

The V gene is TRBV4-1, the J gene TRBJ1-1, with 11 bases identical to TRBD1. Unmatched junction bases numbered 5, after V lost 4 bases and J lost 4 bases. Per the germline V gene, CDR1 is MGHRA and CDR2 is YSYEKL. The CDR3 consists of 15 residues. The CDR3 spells CASSPDGTGGTEAFF. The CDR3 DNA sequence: TGCGCCAGCAGCCCTGATGGGACAGGGGGCACTGAAGCTTTCTTT.

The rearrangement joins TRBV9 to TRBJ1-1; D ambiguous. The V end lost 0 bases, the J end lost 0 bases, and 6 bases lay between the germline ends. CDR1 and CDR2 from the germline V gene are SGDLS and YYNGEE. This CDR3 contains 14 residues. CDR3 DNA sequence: TGTGCCAGCAGCGTAGGGTCGATGAACACTGAAGCTTTCTTT. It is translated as CASSVGSMNTEAFF.